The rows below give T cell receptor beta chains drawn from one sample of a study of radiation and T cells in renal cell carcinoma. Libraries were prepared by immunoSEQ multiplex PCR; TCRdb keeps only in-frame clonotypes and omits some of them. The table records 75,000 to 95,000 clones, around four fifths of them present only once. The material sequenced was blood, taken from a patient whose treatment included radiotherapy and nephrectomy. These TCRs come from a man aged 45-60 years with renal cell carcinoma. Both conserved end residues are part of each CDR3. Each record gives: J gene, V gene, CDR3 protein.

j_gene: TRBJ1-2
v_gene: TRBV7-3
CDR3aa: CASSLGVGTVYGYTF

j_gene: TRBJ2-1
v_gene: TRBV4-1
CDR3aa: CASSQDRGGFYNEQFF

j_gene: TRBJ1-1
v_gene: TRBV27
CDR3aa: CASSPYRTVLGTEAFF

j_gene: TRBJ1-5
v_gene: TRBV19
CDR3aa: CASSDHGAARFSNQPQHF

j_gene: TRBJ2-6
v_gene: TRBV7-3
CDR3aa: CASRSGGSGANVLTF

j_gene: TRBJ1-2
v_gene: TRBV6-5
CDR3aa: CASRKTGDYGYTF

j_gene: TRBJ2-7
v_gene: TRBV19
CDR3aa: CASSTGGRTYEQYF

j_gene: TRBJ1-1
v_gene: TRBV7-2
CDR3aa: CASSLVPDTEAFF

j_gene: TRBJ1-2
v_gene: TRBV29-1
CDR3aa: CSVERGGGYGYTF

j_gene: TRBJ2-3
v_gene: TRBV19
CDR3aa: CASTARDRVVGVDTQYF

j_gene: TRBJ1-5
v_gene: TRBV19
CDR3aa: CASSQGTGGNQPQHF

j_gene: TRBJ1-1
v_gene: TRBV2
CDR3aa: CASSVAVIRDTEAFF

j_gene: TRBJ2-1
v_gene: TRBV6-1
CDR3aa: CAIAPRQGYNEQFF

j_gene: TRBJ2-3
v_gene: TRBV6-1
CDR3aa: CASSEALLGGDTDTQYF

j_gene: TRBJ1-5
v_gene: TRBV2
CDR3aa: CASRDWTGQGPQHF

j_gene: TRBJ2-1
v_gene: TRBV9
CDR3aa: CASSVADNNEQFF

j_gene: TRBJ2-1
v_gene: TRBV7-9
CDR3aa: CASSLSLAGSLQQGFF

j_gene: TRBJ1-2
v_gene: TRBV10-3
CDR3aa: CAISDGVVYGYTF

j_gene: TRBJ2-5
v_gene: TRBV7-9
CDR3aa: CASSGRGGQETQYF

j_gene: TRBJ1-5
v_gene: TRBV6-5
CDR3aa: CASSYRGEGQPQHF

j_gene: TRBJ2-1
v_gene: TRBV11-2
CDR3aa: CASSLDRDNEQFF

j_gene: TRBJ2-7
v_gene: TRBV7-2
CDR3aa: CASSFSSQDYEQYF

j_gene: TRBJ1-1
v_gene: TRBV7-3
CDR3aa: CASSSQGSTEAFF

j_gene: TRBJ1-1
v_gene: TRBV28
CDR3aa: CASSLFQGAGTEAFF

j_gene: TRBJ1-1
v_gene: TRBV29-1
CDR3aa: CSVEPTGGTEAFF

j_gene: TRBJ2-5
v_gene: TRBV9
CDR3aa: CASSRSLAGPETQYF

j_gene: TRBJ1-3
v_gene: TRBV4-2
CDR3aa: CASSQDLRDSPNTIYF

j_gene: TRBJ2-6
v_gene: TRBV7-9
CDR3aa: CASSSPRERGAGANVLTF

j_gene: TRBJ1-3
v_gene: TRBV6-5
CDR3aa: CASSWTVSGNTIYF

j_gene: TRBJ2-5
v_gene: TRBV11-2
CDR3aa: CASSLGVGTGPLQETQYF

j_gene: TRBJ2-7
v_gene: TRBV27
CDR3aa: CASSLRGTSGATYEQYF

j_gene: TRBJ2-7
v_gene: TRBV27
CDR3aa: CASGYRPAYEQYF